The 19 T cell receptor beta chains below were found in one sample sequenced in a study of shared clonotypes between healthy human individuals. Libraries were prepared by immunoSEQ multiplex PCR; TCRdb keeps only in-frame clonotypes and omits some of them. The table includes around 690,000 clones, roughly 91% detected once. The sequencing input was memory CD8+ T cells from PBMCs. The subset: CD45RO+ cells pooled with CCR7-negative TemRA cells. The receptor source for this set is a man younger than 35 in good health. Some clones in this sample may be carry-over from other donors' samples.

The chain combines TRBV2 with TRBJ1-4, with D perhaps TRBD1 (6 bases). CDR1 and CDR2 (germline): SNHLY, FYNNEI. This CDR3 region has 11 residues. Trimming took off 6 bases at V and 14 bases at J, with 13 bases between the two ends. The CDR3 here is CASRGGPALFF. As DNA, the CDR3 is TGTGCCAGCAGGGGGGGGCCGGCTCTGTTTTTT.

The rearrangement uses TRBV7-9 and TRBJ2-7; the D is unclear. V shed 4 bases and J shed 6 bases, with 13 bases lying between them. Germline V CDR1 and CDR2: SEHNR, FQNEAQ (reference sequence). The CDR3 sequence is 13 residues long. Here the CDR3 reads CASSYSLGSEQYF. The CDR3 coding sequence is TGTGCCAGCAGCTACTCTCTGGGAAGCGAGCAGTACTTC.

The J gene is TRBJ1-1, the V gene TRBV19; D uncertain. Trimming cost V 1 base and J 2 bases, with 8 bases left between them. CDR3 length equals 14 residues. Per germline, CDR1 LNHDA and CDR2 SQIVND (reference sequence). CDR3 in amino acids: CASSIARSNTEAFF. CDR3 coding DNA: TGTGCCAGTAGTATAGCGCGGAGTAACACTGAAGCTTTCTTT.

J is TRBJ2-6 and V is TRBV7-3; weak D call: TRBD2 (5 bases). The CDR3 contains 17 residues. Germline CDR1 is SGHTA and CDR2 is FQGTGA. V lost 11 bases, J lost 2 bases, and 22 bases lay in between. The CDR3 nucleotides read TGTGCCGGGTTGGACTGGGCTCCCCCACCTGGGGCCAACGTCCTGACTTTC. This encodes CAGLDWAPPPGANVLTF.

This chain joins TRBV27 and TRBJ2-7; 13 bases are shared with TRBD2. Germline CDR1 and CDR2: MNHEY and SMNVEV (reference sequence). The V segment lost 8 bases and the J segment 3 bases; nucleotides outside the gene matches: 7. This CDR3 is 15 amino acids long. CDR3: CASRPGTSGNYEQYF. In DNA form, the CDR3 reads TGTGCCAGCCGACCAGGGACTAGCGGGAACTACGAGCAGTACTTC.

This clone was observed many times. This specimen includes other DNA sequences encoding the same CDR3. CDR3 in DNA: TGTGCCAGCAGCGCCGGACTAGCCGGGAGGGGAGAGACCCAGTACTTC. Residues: CASSAGLAGRGETQYF. The gene calls are TRBV9 and TRBJ2-5; 8 positions match TRBD2. CDR1 is SGDLS and CDR2 is YYNGEE in the germline V gene. Trimming removed 3 bases from V and 4 bases from J; junction bases left unmatched: 11. The CDR3 covers 16 residues.

V and J are TRBV6-1 and TRBJ2-7; 10 nucleotides align to TRBD1. Germline V lookup: CDR1 MNHNS, CDR2 SASEGT. The CDR3 totals 13 residues. V lost 5 bases, J lost 5 bases, and 3 bases stayed unmatched. The CDR3 loop reads CASSRDRGHEQYF. The CDR3 bases are TGTGCCAGCAGTAGGGACAGGGGCCACGAGCAGTACTTC.

The sample holds one count of this clone. The V gene is TRBV27, the J gene TRBJ2-7; D is uncertain. The V end lost 2 bases, the J end lost 3 bases, and 8 bases lay between the germline ends. CDR3 length equals 13 residues. Germline lookup yields CDR1 MNHEY and CDR2 SMNVEV (reference sequence). The chain's CDR3 is CASSLIPGYEQYF. As DNA, the CDR3 is TGTGCCAGCAGTTTAATTCCCGGCTACGAGCAGTACTTC.

Concerning this clone itself: This sample includes further DNA sequences coding for the same CDR3. The CDR3 DNA is TGTGCCAGTAGTATCGACGGGTGGAACACTGAAGCTTTCTTT. This encodes CASSIDGWNTEAFF. The rearrangement uses TRBV19 and TRBJ1-1; D unclear. The CDR3 totals 14 residues. Per the germline V gene, CDR1 is LNHDA and CDR2 is SQIVND (reference sequence). The V end was cut by 3 bases, the J end by 1 base, with 9 bases between.

This sequence joins TRBV6-1 and TRBJ1-1; possible D gene TRBD1, 6 bases. The CDR3 totals 14 residues. The germline CDR1 and CDR2 sequences are MNHNS and SASEGT. The V gene lost 6 bases and the J gene lost 0 bases, with 11 bases spanning the gap. CDR3 residues: CASRKRDMNTEAFF. In DNA, the CDR3 is TGTGCCAGCAGAAAAAGGGACATGAACACTGAAGCTTTCTTT.

This clone came up a few times. The J gene is TRBJ2-2, the V gene TRBV9; D unresolved. V lost 3 bases and J 5 bases, leaving 5 bases between the germline ends. The germline CDR1 and CDR2 sequences are SGDLS and YYNGEE. This CDR3 is built from 12 residues. The CDR3 sequence is CASSEGTGELFF. The CDR3 region has the DNA TGTGCCAGCAGCGAGGGAACCGGGGAGCTGTTTTTT. Using reference TRBV9 and TRBJ2-2 for the parts outside the CDR3, the full variable domain is DSGVTQTPKHLITATGQRVTLRCSPRSGDLSVYWYQQSLDQGLQFLIQYYNGEERAKGNILERFSAQQFPDLHSELNLSSLELGDSALYFCASSEGTGELFFGEGSRLTVL.

The genes are TRBV28 and TRBJ2-1; 9 bases agree with TRBD1. The CDR3 length is 15 residues. The V and J ends lost 5 bases and 4 bases, in that order; junction bases with no gene match: 6. CDR1 MDHEN and CDR2 SYDVKM come from the germline V gene. CDR3 sequence reads: CASSLWTGVYNEQFF. CDR3 bases: TGTGCCAGCAGTCTGTGGACAGGGGTGTACAATGAGCAGTTCTTC.

This chain joins TRBV5-5 and TRBJ1-1; D remains ambiguous. This CDR3 has 16 residues. Germline-derived CDR1 and CDR2 are SGHKS and YYEKEE (reference sequence). V was trimmed by 0 bases and J by 0 bases, leaving 12 bases between them. The CDR3 sequence is CASSLDLTLMNTEAFF. CDR3 nucleotide sequence: TGTGCCAGCAGCTTGGATTTGACTCTTATGAACACTGAAGCTTTCTTT.

This clone was observed once. The chain recombines TRBV7-2 with TRBJ2-1; D assignment may be TRBD1 or TRBD2 (5 bases each). CDR1 is SGHTA, CDR2 FQGNSA, per germline. Trimming stripped 2 bases from V and 7 bases from J, with 21 bases between. The CDR3 sequence is 17 residues long. The CDR3 sequence: CASSLFGGTKIGNEQFF. The DNA of the CDR3 is TGTGCCAGCAGCTTATTCGGTGGGACCAAAATAGGTAATGAGCAGTTCTTC.

This chain uses TRBV10-3 with TRBJ2-3; 11 bases are a match to TRBD2. Per the germline V gene, CDR1 is ENHRY and CDR2 is SYGVKD. The CDR3 has 16 amino acids. V shed 10 bases, J shed 6 bases, and the junction held 15 bases outside the gene matches. The CDR3 nucleotides are TGTGCCACCACGCCGGAACTAGCGGGAGCATATGATACGCAGTATTTT. Its protein is CATTPELAGAYDTQYF.

About this clone: A read error may produce the germline difference seen at one junction end. V is TRBV5-1 and J is TRBJ2-7, with D unresolved. This CDR3 has 14 amino acids. The germline CDR1 and CDR2 sequences are SGHRS and YFSETQ. The CDR3 loop is CASSLVIVAYEQYF. In DNA form, the CDR3 reads TGTGCCAGCAGCTTGGTCATTGTGGCCTACGAGCAGTACTTC.

The chain carries TRBV27 and TRBJ2-2; no firm D call. Germline V gene sequence: CDR1 MNHEY, CDR2 SMNVEV (reference sequence). Trimming pared 1 base from V and 5 bases from J, leaving 5 bases between. The CDR3 extends over 13 amino acids. The CDR3 loop is CASSLWWTGELFF. CDR3 nucleotide sequence: TGTGCCAGCAGTTTATGGTGGACCGGGGAGCTGTTTTTT.

The chain recombines TRBV27 with TRBJ1-1, with 10 positions matching TRBD1. Trimming removed 5 bases from V and 5 bases from J; junction bases left unmatched: 8. CDR1 and CDR2 from the germline V gene are MNHEY and SMNVEV (reference sequence). The CDR3 extends over 15 amino acids. CDR3 DNA sequence: TGTGCCAGCAGTCTTCGACAGGGGGCGGATACTGAAGCTTTCTTT. It encodes CASSLRQGADTEAFF.

The chain has TRBV10-3 and TRBJ2-4; D remains unclear. CDR3 size: 16 residues. The germline gives CDR1 ENHRY, CDR2 SYGVKD. Trimming removed 0 bases at V and 0 bases at J, with 9 bases between. CDR3 in amino acids: CAISESSVLAKNIQYF. CDR3 sequence (DNA): TGTGCCATCAGTGAGTCGAGCGTACTAGCCAAAAACATTCAGTACTTC.